This T cell receptor (beta chain) was captured by sequencing in a study of blood T cell repertoires in COVID-19. In the study overall: Sample material is recorded as cDNA or gDNA derived from T cells, B-cell-depleted T cells, or PBMCs.

Source study methods: Estimated nucleated cell counts came from reference gene primer amplification. Sequencing used immunoSEQ multiplex PCR; TCRdb keeps in-frame clones, though not all of them. Clonal size and the V and J genes are those of that table, whereas D and trimming came from the DNA. The sample lists about 140,000 clones; 85% to 90% were seen once. This clone was observed a few times. The CDR3 covers 15 residues. Per germline, CDR1 SGHDT and CDR2 YYEEEE. Deletions cut 0 bases from V and 1 base from J, with 8 bases between. This sequence originates from a woman aged 80 or over with acute or convalescent COVID-19. Sequencing used peripheral blood. V is TRBV5-6 and J is TRBJ2-1, with TRBD1 as a possible D gene (5 bases). CDR3 nucleotide sequence: TGTGCCAGCAGCTTGGAAGGACAATCCTACAATGAGCAGTTCTTC. Its translation: CASSLEGQSYNEQFF.